The next 27 T cell receptor beta chains were all read from a single sample in a study of cytomegalovirus exposure and HLA in healthy donors. The PCR had 60 Vbeta and 13 Jbeta primers. Measured with immunoSEQ multiplex PCR; TCRdb has only the in-frame clones, and not every one. The profile shows around 170,000 clones, 77% of them singletons. Sequences were obtained from PBMCs. These receptors were collected from a man younger than 30 in good health and CMV-seronegative.

This clone has just one count. The genes are TRBV2 and TRBJ2-3; TRBD2 matches 12 bases. The germline CDR1 and CDR2 sequences are SNHLY and FYNNEI. The V and J ends lost 7 bases and 9 bases, in that order; junction bases with no gene match: 14. The CDR3 runs to 16 residues. CDR3 coding DNA: TGTGCCAGCAATGGGGCTAGCGGGGGGGCTTTAAAGACGCAGTATTTT. This codes for CASNGASGGALKTQYF.

The V gene is TRBV6-1, the J gene TRBJ1-4, with D possibly being TRBD1 (6 bases). V was shortened by 1 base and J by 14 bases, with 14 bases between the two germline ends. The CDR3 is made up of 13 amino acids. Germline V gene sequence: CDR1 MNHNS, CDR2 SASEGT. This CDR3 is CASSEGGGRVLFF. In DNA form, the CDR3 reads TGTGCCAGCAGTGAAGGGGGGGGGCGCGTCCTGTTTTTT.

This clone came up a few times. This sequence joins TRBV19 and TRBJ1-2, with 10 bases identical to TRBD1. The germline V gene encodes CDR1 LNHDA and CDR2 SQIVND (reference sequence). This CDR3 contains 18 residues. J gave up 3 bases and V 4 bases, and 14 bases lay outside the gene matches. CDR3 loop: CASSRLGQGSLRDYGYTF. Here the CDR3 DNA reads TGTGCCAGTAGTAGGTTGGGACAGGGGAGTTTGAGAGACTATGGCTACACCTTC.

CDR3 protein: CASSFARDYGYTF. CDR3 DNA sequence: TGCGCCAGCAGTTTCGCCAGGGACTATGGCTACACCTTC. The chain carries TRBV10-1 and TRBJ1-2, with D possibly TRBD1 on 5 matching bases. The germline V gene encodes CDR1 WNHNN and CDR2 SYGVQD (reference sequence). V was trimmed by 5 bases and J by 3 bases, leaving 10 bases between them. This CDR3 region has 13 residues.

The chain couples TRBV7-2 to TRBJ2-7; perhaps TRBD1 as D (6 bases). V lost 0 bases to trimming and J lost 4 bases, with 13 bases between them. The CDR3 contains 15 residues. The germline CDR1 and CDR2 sequences are SGHTA and FQGNSA. CDR3 in amino acids: CASSLAASRGYEQYF. The CDR3 DNA reads TGTGCCAGCAGCTTAGCTGCCTCCAGGGGATACGAGCAGTACTTC.

This clone has just one count. The V call is TRBV13, the J call TRBJ2-3; D possibly corresponds to TRBD2 (7 bases). The germline V gene has CDR1 PRHDT and CDR2 FYEKMQ (reference sequence). This CDR3 is 16 amino acids long. The germline V and J ends were trimmed by 3 bases and 0 bases, with 13 bases remaining between them. CDR3 coding DNA: TGTGCCAGCAGCTTTTTTCCGGGGGGCAGCACAGATACGCAGTATTTT. This translates into CASSFFPGGSTDTQYF.

This clone was recorded a few times. This chain joins TRBV11-2 and TRBJ1-2, with TRBD1 matching 8 bases. The trim removed 1 base at V and 2 bases at J, leaving 6 bases unmatched. The germline gives CDR1 SGHAT, CDR2 FQNNGV. The length of the CDR3 is 16 residues. CDR3 DNA sequence: TGTGCCAGCAGCTTAGGGACAGGGAGCGGCAACTATGGCTACACCTTC. Its protein is CASSLGTGSGNYGYTF.

The J gene is TRBJ1-3, the V gene TRBV7-2; perhaps TRBD1 as D (6 bases). Germline V gene data show CDR1 as SGHTA and CDR2 as FQGNSA. The V end lost 1 base, the J end lost 3 bases, and 13 bases lay between the germline ends. The CDR3 runs 16 residues. This CDR3 reads CASSLEGAGVGNTIYF. For the CDR3, the DNA is TGTGCCAGCAGCTTAGAAGGGGCAGGGGTTGGAAACACCATATATTTT.

V usage is TRBV4-1 and J usage is TRBJ2-1, with D unresolved. The CDR3 contains 16 residues. V was clipped by 1 base and J by 0 bases, with 10 bases between them. CDR1 is MGHRA and CDR2 is YSYEKL in the germline V gene. The chain's CDR3 is CASSQVPESSYNEQFF. The CDR3 DNA reads as TGCGCCAGCAGCCAAGTGCCCGAGAGCTCCTACAATGAGCAGTTCTTC.

The genes are TRBV2 and TRBJ1-2; D remains ambiguous. The ends were cut back, 7 bases at V and 6 bases at J, with 15 bases in the middle. Germline V lookup: CDR1 SNHLY, CDR2 FYNNEI. The CDR3 covers 13 residues. The CDR3 is CASTAGGFHGYTF. DNA of the CDR3: TGTGCCAGCACCGCGGGAGGATTTCATGGCTACACCTTC.

The CDR3 DNA reads as TGTGCCAGCAGCTCGGGGGGGCCGGCCGGGGAGCTGTTTTTT. Protein: CASSSGGPAGELFF. The V and J genes are TRBV7-2 and TRBJ2-2; TRBD2 agrees at 8 bases. J gave up 6 bases and V 4 bases, and 4 bases lay outside the gene matches. The germline gives CDR1 SGHTA, CDR2 FQGNSA. The CDR3 contains 14 residues.

For the CDR3, the DNA is TGTGCCTGGAGTCCCGACAGGGGGTATGGCTACACCTTC. Amino acid sequence: CAWSPDRGYGYTF. This chain connects TRBV30 to TRBJ1-2; 9 nucleotides align to TRBD1. Germline CDR1 is GTSNPN and CDR2 is SVGIG (reference sequence). The CDR3 runs 13 residues. Germline trimming cut 2 bases from V and 5 bases from J; bases unmatched to any gene: 3.

This clone was recorded once. In nucleotides, the CDR3 is TGTGCCAGCAGCCCTGGGACAGGGAGCTCCTACAATGAGCAGTTCTTC. Amino acids: CASSPGTGSSYNEQFF. This chain connects TRBV7-9 to TRBJ2-1, with TRBD1 matching 9 bases. The CDR3 has 16 amino acids. J gave up 0 bases and V 5 bases, and 5 bases lay outside the gene matches. Germline V lookup: CDR1 SEHNR, CDR2 FQNEAQ (reference sequence).

V usage is TRBV5-1 and J usage is TRBJ2-5, with TRBD1 matching over 7 bases. V was pared by 6 bases and J by 4 bases, with 9 bases of the junction left unmatched. This CDR3 region has 14 residues. Germline CDR1 is SGHRS and CDR2 is YFSETQ. CDR3 residues: CASNFGRQGETQYF. The CDR3 nucleotides are TGCGCCAGCAACTTCGGCCGACAGGGAGAGACCCAGTACTTC.

The rearrangement links TRBV2 to TRBJ2-1, with TRBD2 matching over 10 bases. The CDR3 runs to 16 residues. After removal of 7 bases from V and 4 bases from J, the junction contained 10 bases not matched to a gene. Germline assignment: CDR1 SNHLY and CDR2 FYNNEI. The CDR3 coding sequence is TGTGCCAGCATGGCTAGCGGGAGCGCTAGGTACAATGAGCAGTTCTTC. This codes for CASMASGSARYNEQFF.

The chain couples TRBV30 to TRBJ2-3; D call uncertain. The CDR3 extends over 13 amino acids. The V end lost 4 bases, the J end lost 0 bases, and 8 bases lay between the germline ends. Germline values: CDR1 GTSNPN, CDR2 SVGIG (reference sequence). DNA for the CDR3: TGTGCCTGGAAAGCTCTAAGCACAGATACGCAGTATTTT. Its translation: CAWKALSTDTQYF. The whole variable domain, filled in from reference TRBV30 and TRBJ2-3, reads SQTIHQWPATLVQPVGSPLSLECTVEGTSNPNLYWYRQAAGRGLQLLFYSVGIGQISSEVPQNLSASRPQDRQFILSSKKLLLSDSGFYLCAWKALSTDTQYFGPGTRLTVL.

This clone was counted between two and nine times. The CDR3: CASSPTRGHTDTQYF. In DNA form, the CDR3 reads TGTGCCAGCAGCCCGACAAGGGGCCACACAGATACGCAGTATTTT. The rearrangement uses TRBV9 and TRBJ2-3; TRBD1 might be the D (5 bases). Germline V lookup: CDR1 SGDLS, CDR2 YYNGEE. CDR3 length equals 15 residues. V was cut by 4 bases and J by 2 bases, with 14 bases left in between. Full variable domain (missing parts from reference TRBV9 and TRBJ2-3): DSGVTQTPKHLITATGQRVTLRCSPRSGDLSVYWYQQSLDQGLQFLIQYYNGEERAKGNILERFSAQQFPDLHSELNLSSLELGDSALYFCASSPTRGHTDTQYFGPGTRLTVL.

The chain couples TRBV6-6 to TRBJ2-7; TRBD1 matches 8 bases. The germline V gene has CDR1 MNHNY and CDR2 SVGAGI (reference sequence). V dropped 6 bases and J dropped 6; count of bases not matched to a gene: 4. This CDR3 spans 12 amino acids. CDR3: CASSLTGGEQYF. The CDR3, as DNA: TGTGCCAGCAGCCTTACAGGGGGCGAGCAGTACTTC.

This clone was picked up a small number of times. This chain joins TRBV21-1 and TRBJ2-3; the table's D gene call, TRBD2, was not cross checked with the DNA. TRBV21-1 is termed a pseudogene. The CDR3 is made up of 16 amino acids. CDR3 bases: TGTGCCAGCAGCGATGGGACTAGCGGGGGATCAGATACGCAGTATTTT. It translates to CASSDGTSGGSDTQYF.

This rearrangement joins TRBV21-1 to TRBJ1-3. TRBV21-1 constitutes a pseudogene. This CDR3 comprises 18 residues. This CDR3 reads CASSKDAVGDDSGNTIYF. CDR3 bases: TGTGCCAGCAGCAAAGATGCTGTGGGAGATGACTCTGGAAACACCATATATTTT.

In this sample, this clone turned up a few times. V gene TRBV18 combines with J gene TRBJ1-2; 7 bases map to TRBD1. Germline CDR1 KGHSH, CDR2 LQKENI. J was trimmed by 8 bases and V by 3 bases; bases with no gene match: 6. This CDR3 has 13 residues. The CDR3 DNA reads TGTGCCAGCTCACCGACAGGGTCGAGGGGCTACACCTTC. Translating it yields CASSPTGSRGYTF.

V usage is TRBV25-1 and J usage is TRBJ2-7; 8 bases are shared with TRBD1. This CDR3 has 17 amino acids. With V trimmed by 1 base and J by 0 bases, 8 bases remained unmatched. Germline V gives CDR1 MGHDK, CDR2 SYGVNS. The CDR3 sequence: CASSEWGTGTSSYEQYF. The CDR3 DNA is TGTGCCAGCAGTGAATGGGGGACAGGCACCAGCTCCTACGAGCAGTACTTC.

The chain links TRBV5-1 to TRBJ2-7; 8 nucleotides line up with TRBD2. Germline trimming cut 0 bases from V and 3 bases from J; bases unmatched to any gene: 2. The CDR3 runs to 14 residues. The germline V gene encodes CDR1 SGHRS and CDR2 YFSETQ. Here the CDR3 reads CASSLGGRFYEQYF. CDR3 nucleotide sequence: TGCGCCAGCAGCTTGGGCGGGAGGTTCTACGAGCAGTACTTC.

This clone was recorded once. The chain joins TRBV6-6 to TRBJ1-2; D ambiguous. Trimming stripped 0 bases from V and 4 bases from J, with 9 bases between. Germline V lookup: CDR1 MNHNY, CDR2 SVGAGI (reference sequence). This CDR3 region has 14 residues. This chain's CDR3 is CASSYSETPYGYTF. DNA for the CDR3: TGTGCCAGCAGTTACTCGGAGACCCCCTATGGCTACACCTTC.

The chain links TRBV6-1 to TRBJ1-2, with 7 bases that match TRBD1. The CDR3 covers 17 residues. With V trimmed by 2 bases and J by 4 bases, 13 bases remained unmatched. CDR1 MNHNS and CDR2 SASEGT come from the germline V gene. CDR3 protein: CASSERRPGQKPYGYTF. In DNA form, the CDR3 reads TGTGCCAGCAGTGAAAGGAGGCCGGGACAGAAGCCCTATGGCTACACCTTC.

The rearrangement joins TRBV6-6 to TRBJ2-7; the match to TRBD1 covers 8 bases. V dropped 5 bases and J dropped 7; count of bases not matched to a gene: 7. The CDR3 has 13 residues. CDR1 is MNHNY and CDR2 is SVGAGI in the germline V gene (reference sequence). The CDR3 DNA reads TGTGCCAGCAGTAGCGACAGGGGTCGGGAGCAGTACTTC. This encodes CASSSDRGREQYF.

The V call is TRBV5-5, the J call TRBJ1-1; D remains unclear. Germline V gives CDR1 SGHKS, CDR2 YYEKEE (reference sequence). The CDR3 has 13 residues. V was shortened by 0 bases and J by 0 bases, with 3 bases between the two germline ends. CDR3 in DNA: TGTGCCAGCAGCTTGGCCTTGAACACTGAAGCTTTCTTT. As protein: CASSLALNTEAFF.